These 29 T cell receptor beta chains were all obtained from the same sample, sequenced in a study of T cell repertoires in cytomegalovirus infection. From the reads, TCRdb called clonotypes with MiXCR, one entry per CDR3 protein. Of approximately 290,000 distinct CDR3 sequences in the sample, about a quarter were seen once. The source material was PBMCs. The receptors here all came from a human donor in good health (CMV status not recorded). Some clones in this sample may be carry-over from other donors' samples.

The chain couples TRBV7-9 to TRBJ2-7, with D perhaps assigned TRBD1 or TRBD2 (5 bases each). The length of the CDR3 is 14 residues. V was shortened by 0 bases and J by 4 bases, with 10 bases between the two germline ends. Germline V lookup: CDR1 SEHNR, CDR2 FQNEAQ (reference sequence). CDR3 region: CASSLAGAGYEQYF. As DNA, the CDR3 is TGTGCCAGCAGCTTAGCCGGGGCCGGGTACGAGCAGTACTTC.

V usage is TRBV6-2 or TRBV6-3 and J usage is TRBJ1-1; maybe TRBD1 (5 bases). V was trimmed by 4 bases and J by 10 bases, leaving 13 bases between them. CDR3 length equals 12 residues. The germline CDR1 and CDR2 sequences are MNHEY and SVGEGT. CDR3 DNA: TGTGCCAGCAGTTCAGGGAAGGGAAGAGCTTTCTTT. It is translated as CASSSGKGRAFF.

This clonotype has ten or more counts. V gene TRBV7-2 combines with J gene TRBJ2-4; D gene ambiguous. The length of the CDR3 is 14 residues. The V and J ends lost 2 bases and 0 bases respectively, with 5 bases between them. CDR1 SGHTA and CDR2 FQGNSA come from the germline V gene. CDR3 nucleotide sequence: TGTGCCAGCAGCTTAAGACTAGCCAAAAACATTCAGTACTTC. Protein sequence: CASSLRLAKNIQYF.

This clonotype came up many times. The chain carries TRBV20-1 and TRBJ2-5, with 8 positions matching TRBD1. This CDR3 is built from 14 residues. V trimming: 6 bases; J trimming: 4 bases; junction bases outside the gene matches: 10. The germline gives CDR1 DFQATT, CDR2 SNEGSKA (reference sequence). The CDR3 loop reads CSAEDNTGGETQYF. For the CDR3, the DNA is TGCAGTGCGGAGGACAATACAGGGGGAGAGACCCAGTACTTC.

The V gene is TRBV23-1, the J gene TRBJ2-3; 9 positions agree with TRBD1. TRBV23-1 belongs to the ORF category, with a function that is uncertain. V gave up 7 bases and J gave up 5 bases; unmatched junction bases: 4. There are 13 residues in the CDR3. The CDR3: CASKGTGKDTQYF. CDR3 sequence (DNA): TGCGCCAGCAAAGGGACAGGGAAAGATACGCAGTATTTT.

This clonotype was seen a few times. As DNA, the CDR3 is TGTGCCAGCAGCGCCCAGGGGGGGAACTATGGCTACACCTTC. It yields the protein CASSAQGGNYGYTF. J is TRBJ1-2 and V is TRBV5-5, with 7 bases aligning to TRBD1. The V gene's germline CDR1 is SGHKS and CDR2 YYEKEE (reference sequence). The CDR3 has 14 residues. With 4 bases clipped from V and 2 bases from J, the junction kept 5 bases outside the gene matches.

This clonotype was seen a few times. The gene calls are TRBV28 and TRBJ1-4; D possibly corresponds to TRBD1 (6 bases). The ends were cut back, 6 bases at V and 8 bases at J, with 16 bases in the middle. The germline CDR1 and CDR2 sequences are MDHEN and SYDVKM. This CDR3 spans 14 amino acids. CDR3: CASSGTTGNEKLFF. The CDR3 DNA is TGTGCCAGCAGCGGGACAACCGGCAACGAAAAACTGTTTTTT.

This clonotype came up many times. The V gene is TRBV7-2, the J gene TRBJ1-4; the D is unclear. Deletions cut 3 bases from V and 5 bases from J, with 10 bases between. CDR3 length: 14 residues. CDR1 is SGHTA and CDR2 is FQGNSA in the germline V gene. The DNA of the CDR3 is TGTGCCAGCAGCTTCTTTCAGGCCAATGAAAAACTGTTTTTT. This translates into CASSFFQANEKLFF.

The chain couples TRBV19 to TRBJ2-1; 12 positions agree with TRBD2. The V and J ends lost 5 bases and 5 bases, in that order; junction bases with no gene match: 4. Germline-derived CDR1 and CDR2 are LNHDA and SQIVND (reference sequence). The CDR3 covers 15 residues. CDR3 loop: CASSWTSGDNNEQFF. The CDR3, as DNA: TGTGCCAGTAGTTGGACTAGCGGGGACAACAATGAGCAGTTCTTC.

Here the CDR3 reads CASSQDSSDEQFF. CDR3 coding DNA: TGTGCCAGCAGCCAAGATTCTTCTGATGAGCAGTTCTTC. The chain has TRBV14 and TRBJ2-1; D call uncertain. CDR1 and CDR2 from the germline V gene are SGHDN and FVKESK. This CDR3 has 13 residues. Trimming took 0 bases from V and 8 from J, leaving 8 bases between them.

This clonotype was counted many times. The genes are TRBV19 and TRBJ2-6, with 7 bases matching TRBD2. Germline-derived CDR1 and CDR2 are LNHDA and SQIVND (reference sequence). The ends lost 5 bases at V and 4 bases at J; junction bases unmatched: 11. The CDR3 spans 17 residues. The CDR3 DNA is TGTGCCAGTAGTCGACCGCGGGGGACGCAAGGGGCCAACGTCCTGACTTTC. Its translation is CASSRPRGTQGANVLTF. The variable domain in full, completed from reference TRBV19 and TRBJ2-6, reads DGGITQSPKYLFRKEGQNVTLSCEQNLNHDAMYWYRQDPGQGLRLIYYSQIVNDFQKGDIAEGYSVSREKKESFPLTVTSAQKNPTAFYLCASSRPRGTQGANVLTFGAGSRLTVL.

The chain is built from TRBV20-1 and TRBJ2-6; D is ambiguous. Trimming took off 3 bases at V and 0 bases at J, with 6 bases between the two ends. CDR1 and CDR2 (germline): DFQATT, SNEGSKA (reference sequence). The CDR3 is 14 residues long. The CDR3 DNA reads TGCAGTGCTAGCGTTCTCTCTGGGGCCAACGTCCTGACTTTC. It encodes CSASVLSGANVLTF.

This clonotype was seen many times. The V call is TRBV7-2, the J call TRBJ2-7, with TRBD1 identical over 7 bases. Unmatched junction bases numbered 5, after V lost 5 bases and J lost 4 bases. CDR3 length equals 13 residues. The V gene's germline CDR1 is SGHTA and CDR2 FQGNSA. DNA for the CDR3: TGTGCCAGCAGCCCCAGACAGGGATACGAGCAGTACTTC. It codes for CASSPRQGYEQYF.

This clonotype was observed at least ten times. The rearrangement uses TRBV7-2 and TRBJ2-7; 9 bases map to TRBD1. Germline CDR1 SGHTA, CDR2 FQGNSA. V dropped 5 bases and J dropped 3; count of bases not matched to a gene: 5. CDR3 length: 14 amino acids. The CDR3 is CASSDGQGLYEQYF. CDR3 DNA sequence: TGTGCCAGCAGCGACGGACAGGGGCTCTACGAGCAGTACTTC.

This clonotype showed up many times. The chain is built from TRBV11-2 and TRBJ2-7; the match to TRBD1 covers 7 bases. Germline V gene sequence: CDR1 SGHAT, CDR2 FQNNGV. The CDR3 has 14 residues. The V gene end was trimmed by 5 bases and the J gene end by 1 base; junction bases not matched to a gene: 5. The CDR3: CASSNPRGSYEQYF. The DNA of the CDR3 is TGTGCCAGCAGCAACCCCAGGGGGTCCTACGAGCAGTACTTC.

This chain connects TRBV24-1 to TRBJ2-5; D may be TRBD1 (5 bases). CDR1 and CDR2 (germline): KGHDR, SFDVKD. The germline V and J ends were trimmed by 5 bases and 2 bases, with 14 bases remaining between them. The CDR3 is made up of 15 amino acids. This CDR3 reads CATSVQGGWQETQYF. The CDR3 DNA sequence: TGTGCCACCAGTGTTCAGGGTGGTTGGCAAGAGACCCAGTACTTC.

This clonotype came up many times. The rearrangement joins TRBV7-6 to TRBJ2-3; 11 bases agree with TRBD2. Per the germline V gene, CDR1 is SGHVS and CDR2 is FNYEAQ. Germline trimming cut 5 bases from V and 0 bases from J; bases unmatched to any gene: 13. This CDR3 is built from 19 residues. In DNA, the CDR3 is TGTGCCAGCAGCGCGGAGGTAGCGGGGGGGCATTATAGCACAGATACGCAGTATTTT. It specifies CASSAEVAGGHYSTDTQYF.

This clonotype was counted ten times or more. The chain employs TRBV7-2 and TRBJ2-7; D remains ambiguous. The CDR3 has 14 amino acids. Trimming shortened V by 1 base and J by 4 bases, and 11 bases separated the two germline ends. Germline CDR1 is SGHTA and CDR2 is FQGNSA. CDR3 amino acids: CASSLDGRTYEQYF. CDR3 DNA: TGTGCCAGCAGCTTAGACGGCAGAACATACGAGCAGTACTTC.

This clonotype was counted a few times. The rearrangement joins TRBV7-3 to TRBJ2-7; 9 positions match TRBD1. Germline trimming cut 5 bases from V and 7 bases from J; bases unmatched to any gene: 6. CDR1 and CDR2 (germline): SGHTA, FQGTGA. There are 13 residues in the CDR3. As DNA, the CDR3 is TGTGCCAGCAGCGGGACAGGGTCTGGGGAGCAGTACTTC. Translation: CASSGTGSGEQYF.

J is TRBJ2-3 and V is TRBV29-1; 14 nucleotides line up with TRBD2. The CDR3 length is 15 residues. The trim removed 6 bases at V and 5 bases at J, leaving 7 bases unmatched. In germline, CDR1 is SQVTM, CDR2 ANQGSEA. CDR3 region: CSVGGTSGSIDTQYF. CDR3 DNA sequence: TGCAGCGTAGGAGGGACTAGCGGGAGTATAGATACGCAGTATTTT.

This clonotype was observed at least ten times. The V call is TRBV7-2, the J call TRBJ2-7; a weak D match, TRBD1 (6 bases). Germline CDR1 reads SGHTA; CDR2 reads FQGNSA. Trimming took off 1 base at V and 6 bases at J, with 10 bases between the two ends. There are 13 residues in the CDR3. The CDR3 nucleotides are TGTGCCAGCAGCTTAGAAGGGACAAGCGAGCAGTACTTC. It codes for CASSLEGTSEQYF.

This rearrangement joins TRBV20-1 to TRBJ1-5, with unresolved D. The CDR3 is 11 amino acids. Germline V gene lookup returns CDR1 DFQATT and CDR2 SNEGSKA (reference sequence). Trimming took 1 base from V and 5 from J, leaving 3 bases between them. The CDR3 loop is CSARVDQPQHF. In DNA form, the CDR3 reads TGCAGTGCTAGAGTAGATCAGCCCCAGCATTTT.

The V gene is TRBV28, the J gene TRBJ1-5; D might be TRBD1 (6 bases). The germline V and J ends were trimmed by 3 bases and 5 bases, with 14 bases remaining between them. The germline CDR1 and CDR2 sequences are MDHEN and SYDVKM. This CDR3 contains 15 residues. The CDR3 DNA follows: TGTGCCAGCAGTTTGCCGACAGGAAGCGATCAGCCCCAGCATTTT. It translates to CASSLPTGSDQPQHF.

This clonotype has just a few counts. The CDR3 protein is CASSLAWRGGPTGEQYF. The CDR3 region has the DNA TGTGCCAGCAGCTTAGCCTGGCGTGGGGGCCCAACGGGCGAGCAGTACTTC. The gene calls are TRBV7-9 and TRBJ2-7; the D gene is possibly TRBD1 (6 bases). CDR3 size: 17 residues. CDR1 and CDR2 from the germline V gene are SEHNR and FQNEAQ (reference sequence). V shed 0 bases and J shed 6 bases, with 21 bases lying between them.

In its sample, this clonotype was seen a few times. The V call is TRBV7-2, the J call TRBJ1-1; a possible D gene is TRBD1 (6 bases). This CDR3 region has 15 residues. V was shortened by 5 bases and J by 3 bases, with 16 bases between the two germline ends. Germline CDR1 reads SGHTA; CDR2 reads FQGNSA. CDR3 residues: CASSERGAGDTEAFF. CDR3 DNA sequence: TGTGCCAGCAGCGAAAGGGGGGCGGGGGACACTGAAGCTTTCTTT. Full variable domain (rest looked up from reference TRBV7-2 and TRBJ1-1): GAGVSQSPSNKVTEKGKDVELRCDPISGHTALYWYRQSLGQGLEFLIYFQGNSAPDKSGLPSDRFSAERTGGSVSTLTIQRTQQEDSAVYLCASSERGAGDTEAFFGQGTRLTVV.

As regards this clonotype: One end of the junction varies from germline; a read error may be responsible. The chain has TRBV7-8 and TRBJ1-1; the D is unclear. The CDR3 extends over 15 amino acids. The germline V gene encodes CDR1 SGHVS and CDR2 FQNEAQ. CDR3: CASILVGQPNTEAFF. The CDR3 nucleotides read TGTGCCAGCATCTTAGTAGGGCAACCGAACACTGAAGCTTTCTTT.

This clonotype was recorded at least ten times. This rearrangement joins TRBV7-8 to TRBJ2-5; a possible D gene is TRBD2 (6 bases). Per the germline V gene, CDR1 is SGHVS and CDR2 is FQNEAQ. V was cut by 5 bases and J by 4 bases, with 14 bases left in between. The CDR3 extends over 14 amino acids. CDR3 loop: CASSPPVSGETQYF. The CDR3 DNA follows: TGTGCCAGCAGCCCCCCGGTTAGCGGAGAGACCCAGTACTTC.

CDR3 bases: TGTGCCAGAGGGGCCGGGACAGGATCCTACAATGAGCAGTTCTTC. Its protein is CARGAGTGSYNEQFF. The V and J genes are TRBV7-3 and TRBJ2-1; TRBD1 aligns across 8 bases. V lost 9 bases and J lost 1; bases outside the gene matches: 8. The CDR3 loop spans 15 amino acids. Germline lookup yields CDR1 SGHTA and CDR2 FQGTGA.

J is TRBJ2-7 and V is TRBV4-1; 7 bases match TRBD1. V gave up 0 bases and J gave up 5 bases; unmatched junction bases: 7. The CDR3 length is 15 residues. Per the germline V gene, CDR1 is MGHRA and CDR2 is YSYEKL. CDR3 DNA sequence: TGCGCCAGCAGCCAAGAGGGACAGAAAACGAACGAGCAGTACTTC. Translated, it gives CASSQEGQKTNEQYF.